This T cell receptor (beta chain) was recovered during a study of cytomegalovirus exposure and HLA in healthy donors. Regarding the study as a whole: Of the V segments, some could not be distinguished, including TRBV6-2 and TRBV6-3, and were excluded.

The PCR was carried out with 60 Vbeta primers and 13 Jbeta primers. Data came from immunoSEQ multiplex PCR; TCRdb stores just in-frame clones and leaves some out. The sample consists of some 130,000 clones, roughly 77% of them appearing once. Of note for this clone: Its antigen is not identified. Compared with germline, one end of the junction differs, possibly owing to a read error.

The CDR3 runs to 14 residues. Germline CDR1 reads MNHEY; CDR2 reads SVGAGI. The sample taken for sequencing was PBMCs. V gene TRBV6-5 combines with J gene TRBJ2-2; possible D gene TRBD1, 6 bases. The sequence came from a woman in her forties in good health and CMV-seropositive. In DNA, the CDR3 is TGTGCCAGCAGTTACTGGGACAACAGCGGGGAGCTGTTTTTT. This codes for CASSYWDNSGELFF.